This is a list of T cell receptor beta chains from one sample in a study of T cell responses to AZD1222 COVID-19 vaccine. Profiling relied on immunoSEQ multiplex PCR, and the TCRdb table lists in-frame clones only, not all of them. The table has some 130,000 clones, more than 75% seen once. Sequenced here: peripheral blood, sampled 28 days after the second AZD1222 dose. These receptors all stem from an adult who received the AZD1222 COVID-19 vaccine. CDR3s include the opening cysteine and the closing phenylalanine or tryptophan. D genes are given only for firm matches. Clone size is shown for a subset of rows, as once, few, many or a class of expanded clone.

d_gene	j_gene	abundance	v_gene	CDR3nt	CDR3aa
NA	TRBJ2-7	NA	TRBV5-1	TGCGCCAGCAGCTTGGGGGTCTCCTACGAGCAGTACTTC	CASSLGVSYEQYF
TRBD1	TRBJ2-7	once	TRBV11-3	TGTGCCAGCAGCCCCTCCGGGACAGGGCTCGAGCAGTACTTC	CASSPSGTGLEQYF
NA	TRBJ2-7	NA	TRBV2	TGTGCCAGCACCTTCGGTGGGGCGGGAAGACTTTACGAGCAGTACTTC	CASTFGGAGRLYEQYF
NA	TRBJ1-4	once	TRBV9	TGTGCCAGCAGCGTAGGAAAGGGCCGGTTTGATGAAAAACTGTTTTTT	CASSVGKGRFDEKLFF
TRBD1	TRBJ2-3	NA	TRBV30	TGTGCCTGGAGCCCAACCGGACAGGGAGCAGATACGCAGTATTTT	CAWSPTGQGADTQYF
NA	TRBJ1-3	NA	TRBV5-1	TGCGCCAGCAGCTCCAGCTGGGTCGGAAACACCATATATTTT	CASSSSWVGNTIYF
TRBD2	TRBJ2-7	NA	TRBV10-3	TGTGCCATCAGTGAGCCGCGGGGGAAGGGTAACGAGCAGTACTTC	CAISEPRGKGNEQYF
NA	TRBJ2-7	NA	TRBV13	TGTGCCAGCAGTACCTTGAGTCGGGGCAGACCCTCCTACGAGCAGTACTTC	CASSTLSRGRPSYEQYF
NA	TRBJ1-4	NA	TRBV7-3	TGTGCCAGCAGCTTAGGACACATTATAATGAAAATGGTGTTTTTT	CASSLGHIIMKMVFF
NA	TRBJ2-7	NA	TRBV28	TGTGCCAGCAGTGTTACTAGCTACGAGCAGTACTTC	CASSVTSYEQYF
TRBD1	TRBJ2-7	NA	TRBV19	TGTGCCAGTAGTAGATCCGGGACAGGGGATTACGAGCAGTACTTC	CASSRSGTGDYEQYF
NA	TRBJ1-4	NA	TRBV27	TGTGCCAGCAGATTTAGGGCTTTTGGGTGGGAAAAACTGTTTTTT	CASRFRAFGWEKLFF
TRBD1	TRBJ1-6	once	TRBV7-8	TGTGCCAGCAGCCAAACTGGACAGGGGGTGGACTCCTATAATTCACCCCTCCACTTT	CASSQTGQGVDSYNSPLHF
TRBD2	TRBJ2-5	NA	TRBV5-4	TGTGCCAGCAGCGGAAAAGCGGGAGGGCAAGAGACCCAGTACTTC	CASSGKAGGQETQYF
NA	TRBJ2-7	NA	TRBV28	TGTGCCAGCGCAAGAGGAGGGTTAGACTACGAGCAGTACTTC	CASARGGLDYEQYF
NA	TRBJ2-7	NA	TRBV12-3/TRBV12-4	TGTGCCAGCAGAGGGTTTCTATCCTACGAGCAGTACTTC	CASRGFLSYEQYF
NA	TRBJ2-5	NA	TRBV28	TGTGCCAGCAGTCCTCGAGGGGGTGGGGAGACCCAGTACTTC	CASSPRGGGETQYF
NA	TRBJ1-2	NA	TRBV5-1	TGCGCCAGCAGCGTCTCAGCATCGGGCGGCTATGGCTACACCTTC	CASSVSASGGYGYTF
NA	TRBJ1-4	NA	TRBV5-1	TGCGCCAGCAGCGTCCGGGACCCCCACGAAAAACTGTTTTTT	CASSVRDPHEKLFF
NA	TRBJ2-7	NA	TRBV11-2	TGTGCCAGCAGCTTAGAATCAGGGAGTAGACAGTACTTC	CASSLESGSRQYF
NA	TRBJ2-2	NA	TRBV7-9	TGTGCCAGCAGCTCCTTCGACAAGCTGTTTTTT	CASSSFDKLFF
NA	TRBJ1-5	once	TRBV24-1	TGTGCCACCAGCCCCCCGGGGTCCAATCAGCCCCAGCATTTT	CATSPPGSNQPQHF
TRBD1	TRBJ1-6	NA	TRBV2	TGTGCCAGCAGGGGGGACAGGATGACACCCCTCCACTTT	CASRGDRMTPLHF
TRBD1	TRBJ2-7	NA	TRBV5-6	TGTGCCAGCAGCCTCCGGGAGACAGGGGGCTCCTACGAGCAGTACTTC	CASSLRETGGSYEQYF
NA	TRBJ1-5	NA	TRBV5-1	TGCGCCAGCAGCCTGGGTGAGGTCAGCAATCAGCCCCAGCATTTT	CASSLGEVSNQPQHF
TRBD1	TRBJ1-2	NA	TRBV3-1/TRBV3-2	TGTGCCAGCAGCCAAGATCTCCAGGGGGGTAGTGGCTACACCTTC	CASSQDLQGGSGYTF
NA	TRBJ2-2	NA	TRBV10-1	TGCGCCAGCAGTGAAACCTGGGACCACCGTAACACCGGGGAGCTGTTTTTT	CASSETWDHRNTGELFF
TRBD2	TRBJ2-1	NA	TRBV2	TGTGCCAGCATATCAGCGGGAGGGTTCAATGAGCAGTTCTTC	CASISAGGFNEQFF
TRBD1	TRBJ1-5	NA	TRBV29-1	TGCAGCGTCGCTCTCGGGACAGGGGATCAGCCCCAGCATTTT	CSVALGTGDQPQHF
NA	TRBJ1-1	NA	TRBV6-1	TGTGCCAGCAGCGGCTTCCTCGGCACTGAAGCTTTCTTT	CASSGFLGTEAFF
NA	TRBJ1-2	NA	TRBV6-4	TGTGCCAGCAGTGATTACTATGGCTACACCTTC	CASSDYYGYTF
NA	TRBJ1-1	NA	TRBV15	TGTGCCACCAGCAGAGATTTGGGCCTACAAACCCTGAACACTGAAGCTTTCTTT	CATSRDLGLQTLNTEAFF
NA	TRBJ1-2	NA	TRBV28	TGTGCCAGTACGGGGGCAGACGCCCCAAACTATGGCTACACCTTC	CASTGADAPNYGYTF
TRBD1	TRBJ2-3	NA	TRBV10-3	TGTGCCATCAAGACAACAGGGGGGACAGATACGCAGTATTTT	CAIKTTGGTDTQYF
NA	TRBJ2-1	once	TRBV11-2	TGTGCCAGCAGCTTAGGGTCGGACTACAATGAGCAGTTCTTC	CASSLGSDYNEQFF
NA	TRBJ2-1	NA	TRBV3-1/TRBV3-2	TGTGCCAGCAGTCGGGGGATGTACAATGAGCAGTTCTTC	CASSRGMYNEQFF
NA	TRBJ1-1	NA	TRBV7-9	TGTGCCAGCAGCTTGCGGATGAACACTGAAGCTTTCTTT	CASSLRMNTEAFF
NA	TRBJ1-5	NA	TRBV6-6	TGTGCCAGCAGTTACGAGTCGTACCAGCCCCAGCATTTT	CASSYESYQPQHF
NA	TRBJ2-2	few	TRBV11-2	TGTGCCAGCAGCACAGGGGGACTAGGGTCCGGGGAGCTGTTTTTT	CASSTGGLGSGELFF
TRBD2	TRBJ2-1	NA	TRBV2	TGTGCCAGCAGGGATACCGGGACTAGGGGTAATGAGCAGTTCTTC	CASRDTGTRGNEQFF
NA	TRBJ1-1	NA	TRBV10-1	TGCGCCAGCCGGGACGTCGAAGCTTTCTTT	CASRDVEAFF
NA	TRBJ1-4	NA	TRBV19	TGTGCCAGTAGTGAGGGATCGAATGAAAAACTGTTTTTT	CASSEGSNEKLFF
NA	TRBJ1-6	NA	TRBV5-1	TGCGCCAGCAGCTTGGCCGGTCAGAAGTATAATTCACCCCTCCACTTT	CASSLAGQKYNSPLHF
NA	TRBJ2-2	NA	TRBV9	TGTGCCAGCAGCGTAGACGGGAGAAACACCGGGGAGCTGTTTTTT	CASSVDGRNTGELFF
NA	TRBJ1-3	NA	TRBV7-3	TGTGCCAGCAGCTTAACGTCCCCGGGGTCTGGAAACACCATATATTTT	CASSLTSPGSGNTIYF
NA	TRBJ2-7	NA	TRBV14	TGTGCCAGCAGCCAACAGTTTACCTACGAGCAGTACTTC	CASSQQFTYEQYF